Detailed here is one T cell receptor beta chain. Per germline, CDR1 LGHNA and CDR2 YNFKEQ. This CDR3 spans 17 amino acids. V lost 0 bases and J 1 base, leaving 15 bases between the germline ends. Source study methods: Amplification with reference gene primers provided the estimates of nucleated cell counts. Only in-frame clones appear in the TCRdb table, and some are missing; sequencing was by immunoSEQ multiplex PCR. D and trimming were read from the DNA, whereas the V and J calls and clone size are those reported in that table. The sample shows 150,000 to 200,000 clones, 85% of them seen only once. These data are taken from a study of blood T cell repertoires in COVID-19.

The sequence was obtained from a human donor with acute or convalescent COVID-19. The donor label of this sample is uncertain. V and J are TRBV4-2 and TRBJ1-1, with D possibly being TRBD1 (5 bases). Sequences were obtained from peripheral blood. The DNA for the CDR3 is TGTGCCAGCAGCCAAGAACCCCGGGGGTGGAGGAACACTGAAGCTTTCTTT. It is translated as CASSQEPRGWRNTEAFF.